Listed here are 24 T cell receptor beta chains from one sample, sequenced in a study of cytotoxic CD8 clonotypes in ibrutinib-treated CLL. Measured with immunoSEQ multiplex PCR; TCRdb has only the in-frame clones, and not every one. The table includes 45,000 to 65,000 clones, approximately 82% detected once. The material sequenced was PBMCs, taken after 24 months of ibrutinib treatment. Every receptor here comes from a human donor with chronic lymphocytic leukemia.

J is TRBJ2-3 and V is TRBV7-2; maybe TRBD2 (7 bases). Germline CDR1 and CDR2: SGHTA and FQGNSA. Trimming took off 1 base at V and 5 bases at J, with 13 bases between the two ends. The length of the CDR3 is 15 residues. CDR3 coding DNA: TGTGCCAGCAGCTTAGTTCAGGGGAGGGTAGATACGCAGTATTTT. Translating gives CASSLVQGRVDTQYF.

The V and J genes are TRBV7-9 and TRBJ2-7; 7 bases map to TRBD1. Germline CDR1 is SEHNR and CDR2 is FQNEAQ (reference sequence). V lost 5 bases to trimming and J lost 5 bases; unmatched junction nucleotides: 3. The CDR3 contains 12 residues. CDR3 in DNA: TGTGCCAGCAGCCAAACAGGGGACGAGCAGTACTTC. Translating gives CASSQTGDEQYF.

The chain recombines TRBV7-9 with TRBJ2-1; D gene unclear. V dropped 6 bases and J dropped 12 bases, with 15 bases sitting between them. The CDR3 covers 12 residues. From germline, CDR1 is SEHNR and CDR2 FQNEAQ (reference sequence). The CDR3 sequence: CASSKDLASQFF. The DNA for the CDR3 is TGTGCCAGCAGTAAAGACCTGGCGTCGCAGTTCTTC.

The chain uses TRBV28 and TRBJ2-2, with TRBD1 matching over 9 bases. J gave up 15 bases and V 3 bases, and 17 bases lay outside the gene matches. The CDR3 spans 16 residues. Germline loops: CDR1 MDHEN, CDR2 SYDVKM. The CDR3 sequence is CASSFPTGGVSREMFF. CDR3 DNA: TGTGCCAGCAGTTTTCCAACAGGGGGCGTGAGTAGGGAAATGTTTTTT.

The chain uses TRBV27 and TRBJ2-5; D unclear. CDR3 length: 12 residues. Germline V gene sequence: CDR1 MNHEY, CDR2 SMNVEV (reference sequence). Trimming took 4 bases from V and 5 from J, leaving 8 bases between them. CDR3 protein: CASSSIGETQYF. In nucleotides, the CDR3 is TGTGCCAGCAGTTCCATAGGGGAGACCCAGTACTTC.

J is TRBJ1-6 and V is TRBV7-9; 7 bases fit TRBD1. The trim removed 5 bases at V and 4 bases at J, leaving 2 bases unmatched. The CDR3 spans 14 residues. The V gene's germline CDR1 is SEHNR and CDR2 FQNEAQ (reference sequence). CDR3 sequence: CASSKQGYNSPLHF. CDR3 sequence (DNA): TGTGCCAGCAGCAAACAGGGGTATAATTCACCCCTCCACTTT.

The chain links TRBV19 to TRBJ1-5, with 8 bases fitting TRBD1. The CDR3 consists of 13 residues. Trimming removed 11 bases from V and 5 bases from J; junction bases left unmatched: 8. Germline loops: CDR1 LNHDA, CDR2 SQIVND (reference sequence). The CDR3 bases are TGTGCCTGCCAGGACAGGGCCCATCAGCCCCAGCATTTT. This encodes CACQDRAHQPQHF.

The chain employs TRBV29-1 and TRBJ1-4; 9 nucleotides align to TRBD1. The CDR3 sequence is 14 residues long. The V and J ends lost 4 bases and 5 bases, in that order; junction bases with no gene match: 5. Germline V lookup: CDR1 SQVTM, CDR2 ANQGSEA. In DNA, the CDR3 is TGCAGCGTTGTCGAGGGACAGGGCAATGAAAAACTGTTTTTT. It translates to CSVVEGQGNEKLFF.

V usage is TRBV28 and J usage is TRBJ1-1, with D possibly matching TRBD1 (6 bases). CDR1 is MDHEN, CDR2 SYDVKM, per germline. Trimming left V 4 bases short and J 0 bases short, with 18 bases between. This CDR3 spans 17 amino acids. CDR3 protein: CASSSLIQGDMNTEAFF. CDR3 coding DNA: TGTGCCAGCAGTTCTCTAATACAGGGTGACATGAACACTGAAGCTTTCTTT.

This rearrangement joins TRBV18 to TRBJ2-3; D gene unclear. Trimming took off 8 bases at V and 3 bases at J, with 9 bases between the two ends. The germline V gene encodes CDR1 KGHSH and CDR2 LQKENI. This CDR3 is built from 12 residues. The CDR3 here is CASTRLTDTQYF. As DNA, the CDR3 is TGTGCCAGCACGAGGCTTACAGATACGCAGTATTTT.

The rearrangement links TRBV13 to TRBJ2-3, with a possible D match to TRBD2 (5 bases). From germline, CDR1 is PRHDT and CDR2 FYEKMQ (reference sequence). V gave up 3 bases and J gave up 4 bases, with 11 bases separating them. The CDR3 contains 14 residues. The CDR3 region is CASSFWASSDTQYF. The CDR3 bases are TGTGCCAGCAGCTTTTGGGCTAGCTCAGATACGCAGTATTTT.

V is TRBV14 and J is TRBJ1-2; 10 nucleotides align to TRBD1. The CDR3 contains 17 residues. Germline trimming cut 4 bases from V and 0 bases from J; bases unmatched to any gene: 8. The germline V gene encodes CDR1 SGHDN and CDR2 FVKESK. CDR3 amino acids: CASSPGLDRGSNYGYTF. The CDR3 nucleotides are TGTGCCAGCAGCCCTGGGTTGGACAGGGGGTCTAACTATGGCTACACCTTC.

This clone was seen only once. The chain is built from TRBV7-9 and TRBJ2-1; 12 positions match TRBD2. Germline CDR1 SEHNR, CDR2 FQNEAQ (reference sequence). The CDR3 runs to 16 residues. The trim removed 2 bases at V and 5 bases at J, leaving 4 bases unmatched. DNA for the CDR3: TGTGCCAGCAGCTTACCCCTAGCGGGAGGGAACAATGAGCAGTTCTTC. This encodes CASSLPLAGGNNEQFF.

This clone was observed a few times. The chain links TRBV14 to TRBJ1-2; no clear D gene. Trimming removed 1 base from V and 4 bases from J, with 13 bases in between. CDR3 length: 15 amino acids. Germline values: CDR1 SGHDN, CDR2 FVKESK. For the CDR3, the DNA is TGTGCCAGCAGCCAAGCCCGTTACCCCCTCTATGGCTACACCTTC. It is translated as CASSQARYPLYGYTF.

V and J are TRBV10-1 and TRBJ2-1, with D possibly being TRBD2 (5 bases). Germline V lookup: CDR1 WNHNN, CDR2 SYGVQD (reference sequence). The V end was cut by 6 bases, the J end by 5 bases, with 11 bases between. CDR3 size: 13 residues. DNA for the CDR3: TGCGCCAGCAGCCTTACTAGGAACAATGAGCAGTTCTTC. Translation gives CASSLTRNNEQFF.

This clone showed up just a few times. This rearrangement joins TRBV5-1 to TRBJ1-1; possibly TRBD1 for D (5 bases). CDR3 length: 16 residues. Germline V gene sequence: CDR1 SGHRS, CDR2 YFSETQ. Trimming left V 0 bases short and J 0 bases short, with 12 bases between. The CDR3 bases are TGCGCCAGCAGCTTGGCCGGAGGGGTCATGAACACTGAAGCTTTCTTT. Amino acids: CASSLAGGVMNTEAFF.

This clone was seen only once. This chain uses TRBV9 with TRBJ1-2, with a tentative D call TRBD1 (6 bases). Trimming removed 5 bases from V and 6 bases from J, with 11 bases in between. Germline V gene data show CDR1 as SGDLS and CDR2 as YYNGEE. The CDR3 is made up of 12 amino acids. CDR3 residues: CASRTNRDGYTF. The CDR3 DNA reads TGTGCCAGCAGAACCAACAGGGATGGCTACACCTTC.

The chain couples TRBV11-2 to TRBJ2-4; D remains unclear. V lost 5 bases, J lost 1 base, and 6 bases lay in between. Germline CDR1 reads SGHAT; CDR2 reads FQNNGV. The CDR3 consists of 13 residues. The DNA of the CDR3 is TGTGCCAGCAGCCCAGACGCCAAAAACATTCAGTACTTC. This encodes CASSPDAKNIQYF. The variable domain in full, with the rest retrieved from reference TRBV11-2 and TRBJ2-4, is EAGVAQSPRYKIIEKRQSVAFWCNPISGHATLYWYQQILGQGPKLLIQFQNNGVVDDSQLPKDRFSAERLKGVDSTLKIQPAKLEDSAVYLCASSPDAKNIQYFGAGTRLSVL.

This chain connects TRBV18 to TRBJ2-1; TRBD2 aligns across 16 bases. The V and J ends lost 4 bases and 8 bases, in that order; junction bases with no gene match: 8. This CDR3 is 17 amino acids long. In germline, CDR1 is KGHSH, CDR2 LQKENI. The CDR3 DNA reads TGTGCCAGCTCACAGGGACTAGCGGGAGGGCCTGGATATGAGCAGTTCTTC. Translation gives CASSQGLAGGPGYEQFF.

V gene TRBV2 combines with J gene TRBJ1-2; the D gene is possibly TRBD1 (5 bases). The germline V and J ends were trimmed by 1 base and 3 bases, with 9 bases remaining between them. Per the germline V gene, CDR1 is SNHLY and CDR2 is FYNNEI. This CDR3 is built from 14 residues. The CDR3 here is CASSEVGGDYGYTF. As DNA, the CDR3 is TGTGCCAGCAGTGAAGTCGGGGGGGACTATGGCTACACCTTC.

J is TRBJ2-6 and V is TRBV19; D gene ambiguous. The CDR3 has 14 residues. Germline V gene lookup returns CDR1 LNHDA and CDR2 SQIVND (reference sequence). Trimming stripped 7 bases from V and 9 bases from J, with 16 bases between. The CDR3 nucleotides read TGTGCCAGTACCCAAACTTCTGCGGTCAACGTCCTGACTTTC. Protein product: CASTQTSAVNVLTF.

The rearrangement joins TRBV7-8 to TRBJ1-2; no clear D. This CDR3 comprises 14 residues. The germline V gene encodes CDR1 SGHVS and CDR2 FQNEAQ. Trimming left V 1 base short and J 6 bases short, with 12 bases between. The CDR3 spells CASSLEGPYDGYTF. The CDR3 DNA is TGTGCCAGCAGCTTAGAGGGCCCCTATGATGGCTACACCTTC.

The chain is built from TRBV30 and TRBJ2-1; D remains ambiguous. Germline CDR1 reads GTSNPN; CDR2 reads SVGIG (reference sequence). Trimming pared 8 bases from V and 2 bases from J, leaving 10 bases between. The CDR3 loop spans 12 amino acids. The CDR3 reads CATGETYNEQFF. Written as DNA, the CDR3 is TGTGCCACGGGCGAGACCTACAATGAGCAGTTCTTC.

The V and J genes are TRBV6-5 and TRBJ2-7, with D perhaps matching TRBD2 (5 bases). Deletions cut 2 bases from V and 0 bases from J, with 14 bases between. Germline-derived CDR1 and CDR2 are MNHEY and SVGAGI. The CDR3 is 16 amino acids. The CDR3 region is CASSYLSATSSYEQYF. DNA of the CDR3: TGTGCCAGCAGTTACCTCTCAGCAACTAGCTCCTACGAGCAGTACTTC.